One and the same sample provided the 8 T cell receptor beta chains below, sequenced in a study of cytomegalovirus exposure and HLA in healthy donors. Primers: 60 Vbeta forward and 13 Jbeta reverse. The assay was immunoSEQ multiplex PCR, and TCRdb's table has in-frame clones only and misses some. The table lists 160,000 or so clones, nearly 80% of them singletons, with 9.5% to 10% in the top ten. Sequencing was carried out using PBMCs. The receptor set was obtained from a young man in good health and CMV-seropositive.

The V and J genes are TRBV6-1 and TRBJ2-1; a possible D gene is TRBD2 (6 bases). This CDR3 has 16 amino acids. The germline V gene encodes CDR1 MNHNS and CDR2 SASEGT. The ends were cut back, 2 bases at V and 2 bases at J, with 13 bases in the middle. CDR3 region: CASSERLASAYNEQFF. DNA of the CDR3: TGTGCCAGCAGTGAAAGGCTAGCGAGCGCCTACAATGAGCAGTTCTTC.

The chain has TRBV9 and TRBJ1-1; 8 bases are a match to TRBD1. Trimming removed 0 bases from V and 6 bases from J; junction bases left unmatched: 13. CDR1 and CDR2 (germline): SGDLS, YYNGEE. The CDR3 covers 17 residues. CDR3 bases: TGTGCCAGCAGCGTAGCGAGGCAGATCGGGACAGGCTCTGAAGCTTTCTTT. Protein sequence: CASSVARQIGTGSEAFF. The full variable domain, with the rest looked up from reference TRBV9 and TRBJ1-1, is DSGVTQTPKHLITATGQRVTLRCSPRSGDLSVYWYQQSLDQGLQFLIQYYNGEERAKGNILERFSAQQFPDLHSELNLSSLELGDSALYFCASSVARQIGTGSEAFFGQGTRLTVV.

The CDR3: CAITRDRLPGGYTF. For the CDR3, the DNA is TGTGCCATCACCAGGGACAGGCTCCCGGGGGGCTACACCTTC. The chain links TRBV10-3 to TRBJ1-2; 8 bases align to TRBD1. This CDR3 region has 14 residues. Germline trimming cut 7 bases from V and 8 bases from J; bases unmatched to any gene: 12. CDR1 ENHRY and CDR2 SYGVKD come from the germline V gene.

This clone has more than one count but fewer than ten. The chain couples TRBV4-1 to TRBJ2-5; TRBD2 matches at 9 bases. The V and J ends lost 4 bases and 4 bases, in that order; junction bases with no gene match: 13. The germline V gene has CDR1 MGHRA and CDR2 YSYEKL. This CDR3 has 17 residues. The CDR3 DNA reads TGCGCCAGCAGCCCCCTGGTAGCGGGAGAAGGAATAGAGACCCAGTACTTC. This gives the protein CASSPLVAGEGIETQYF.

The chain employs TRBV6-1 and TRBJ2-2; D perhaps matches TRBD2 (6 bases). CDR1 is MNHNS and CDR2 is SASEGT in the germline V gene. V shed 5 bases and J shed 1 base, with 11 bases lying between them. The CDR3 runs to 15 residues. CDR3 region: CASSTGTWNTGELFF. The CDR3 region has the DNA TGTGCCAGCAGTACCGGGACTTGGAACACCGGGGAGCTGTTTTTT.

The genes are TRBV2 and TRBJ2-1; 12 bases fit TRBD2. From germline, CDR1 is SNHLY and CDR2 FYNNEI. The length of the CDR3 is 15 residues. J lost 7 bases, V lost 4 bases, and 5 bases had no gene match. CDR3 DNA: TGTGCCAGCAGTGGCAGACTAGCGGGAGAAAATGAGCAGTTCTTC. This encodes CASSGRLAGENEQFF.

The chain has TRBV20-1 and TRBJ1-1, with D unclear. The germline V gene encodes CDR1 DFQATT and CDR2 SNEGSKA (reference sequence). This CDR3 has 11 residues. CDR3: CAGGQNTEAFF. The CDR3 DNA reads TGCGCGGGAGGTCAGAACACTGAAGCTTTCTTT.

J is TRBJ1-4 and V is TRBV6-4, with no clear D. The V and J ends lost 3 bases and 4 bases respectively, with 12 bases between them. CDR3 length: 15 residues. Looked up from germline, CDR1 is MRHNA and CDR2 is SNTAGT. The CDR3: CASSEGRRLNEKLFF. The CDR3 DNA follows: TGTGCCAGCAGTGAAGGACGGAGGCTTAATGAAAAACTGTTTTTT.